One sample yielded the 27 T cell receptor beta chains listed below, sequenced in a study of human T cells and chemical hapten exposure. Documented time point: patch test 1, 2 weeks after DPC sensitization. The treatment here: therapeutic diphenylcyclopropenone sensitization with weekly scalp DPC. Using its own MiXCR run on the RACE reads, TCRdb lists one record per CDR3 protein. The data show some 180,000 distinct CDR3 sequences, more than 20% seen once. The sequences come from whole blood, collected in connection with sensitization to the hapten diphenylcyclopropenone (DPC). The receptors come from a woman aged 45 to 65 with alopecia areata. Some clones in this sample may be carry-over from other donors' samples.

DNA for the CDR3: TGTGCCAGCAGTCATGCGAGCTCCTACAATGAGCAGTTCTTC. This codes for CASSHASSYNEQFF. The chain uses TRBV7-9 and TRBJ2-1; D uncertain. V lost 6 bases to trimming and J lost 0 bases, with 9 bases between them. Looked up from germline, CDR1 is SEHNR and CDR2 is FQNEAQ (reference sequence). This CDR3 is built from 14 residues.

V is TRBV21-1 and J is TRBJ2-7; TRBD1 reflects the table's D call only, with no check against the DNA. TRBV21-1 is assigned pseudogene status. The CDR3 is 15 residues long. The CDR3: CASIPQGTSSYEQYF. The CDR3 DNA reads as TGTGCCAGCATCCCACAGGGTACGAGCTCCTACGAGCAGTACTTC.

The genes are TRBV29-1 and TRBJ2-1, with 8 positions matching TRBD2. Per germline, CDR1 SQVTM and CDR2 ANQGSEA. The CDR3 is 17 amino acids. Trimming removed 4 bases from V and 6 bases from J; junction bases left unmatched: 17. The CDR3 region is CSVVRVRGTSLTNEQFF. In DNA form, the CDR3 reads TGCAGCGTTGTTCGGGTAAGGGGGACTAGTCTAACCAATGAGCAGTTCTTC.

This clonotype has a handful of counts. The V and J genes are TRBV9 and TRBJ1-1; D is unclear. The germline V and J ends were trimmed by 1 base and 0 bases, with 13 bases remaining between them. This CDR3 comprises 16 residues. The germline V gene has CDR1 SGDLS and CDR2 YYNGEE. As DNA, the CDR3 is TGTGCCAGCAGCGTAATGTCGTCGGGGATGAACACTGAAGCTTTCTTT. Protein sequence: CASSVMSSGMNTEAFF.

Ten or more counts support this clonotype. J is TRBJ2-7 and V is TRBV5-6; D gene unclear. Germline values: CDR1 SGHDT, CDR2 YYEEEE. CDR3 size: 15 residues. The V end lost 3 bases, the J end lost 2 bases, and 15 bases lay between the germline ends. This chain's CDR3 is CASSSGRIGTYEQYF. CDR3 coding DNA: TGTGCCAGCAGCTCCGGTCGAATAGGGACCTACGAGCAGTACTTC.

This clonotype was seen a single time. V and J are TRBV7-9 and TRBJ2-3; TRBD2 matches at 9 bases. The CDR3 sequence is 15 residues long. The V segment lost 5 bases and the J segment 6 bases; nucleotides outside the gene matches: 9. CDR1 and CDR2 from the germline V gene are SEHNR and FQNEAQ (reference sequence). The CDR3 protein is CASSRTSGWSDTQYF. CDR3 nucleotides: TGTGCCAGCAGCCGAACTAGCGGGTGGTCGGATACGCAGTATTTT.

A word on this clonotype: The junction does not match germline at one end; this may be a read error. The chain carries TRBV27 and TRBJ1-6; D gene uncertain. This CDR3 comprises 13 residues. In germline, CDR1 is MNHEY, CDR2 SMNVEV (reference sequence). The CDR3, as DNA: TGTGCCAGCAGTTTTAGGGAGTCTTCACCCCCCCACTTT. Its protein is CASSFRESSPPHF.

This clonotype was seen a handful of times. V gene TRBV29-1 combines with J gene TRBJ1-2; 7 bases line up with TRBD1. The germline V gene has CDR1 SQVTM and CDR2 ANQGSEA. This CDR3 has 13 residues. The ends lost 6 bases at V and 4 bases at J; junction bases unmatched: 8. CDR3 sequence reads: CSVAGQSRYGYTF. The CDR3 DNA reads TGCAGCGTGGCGGGACAGAGCCGCTATGGCTACACCTTC.

The rearrangement uses TRBV29-1 and TRBJ1-5; D may be TRBD1 (6 bases). Trimming cost V 3 bases and J 7 bases, with 16 bases left between them. This CDR3 has 14 amino acids. Germline CDR1 reads SQVTM; CDR2 reads ANQGSEA. CDR3 coding DNA: TGCAGCGTTGAGGTCGGGGGCGGGAAGCAGCCCCAGCATTTT. This codes for CSVEVGGGKQPQHF.

The chain combines TRBV12-3 or TRBV12-4 with TRBJ2-5, with 7 bases matching TRBD1. The CDR3 extends over 13 amino acids. With 8 bases clipped from V and 0 bases from J, the junction kept 3 bases outside the gene matches. CDR3: CASGDSNQETQYF. The CDR3 nucleotides read TGTGCCAGCGGGGACAGCAACCAAGAGACCCAGTACTTC.

V is TRBV6-5 and J is TRBJ2-5; no definite D call. Germline V gene sequence: CDR1 MNHEY, CDR2 SVGAGI. The CDR3 has 13 amino acids. The V and J ends lost 6 bases and 5 bases respectively, with 13 bases between them. The CDR3 reads CASSPFNGETQYF. The CDR3 DNA sequence: TGTGCCAGCAGCCCTTTCAACGGGGAGACCCAGTACTTC.

The table lists this clonotype with a few counts. The chain combines TRBV6-2 or TRBV6-3 with TRBJ2-1; no clear D gene. V lost 2 bases and J 10 bases, leaving 12 bases between the germline ends. There are 13 residues in the CDR3. Looked up from germline, CDR1 is MNHEY and CDR2 is SVGEGT. Written as DNA, the CDR3 is TGTGCCAGCAGTTACGAACTGCGTTGGGAGCAGTTCTTC. It translates to CASSYELRWEQFF.

V is TRBV12-3 or TRBV12-4 and J is TRBJ1-1, with 7 bases identical to TRBD1. V lost 3 bases and J lost 3; bases outside the gene matches: 7. The CDR3 is 15 residues long. The CDR3 reads CASSFPSTGDTEAFF. As DNA, the CDR3 is TGTGCCAGCAGTTTTCCCTCCACAGGGGACACTGAAGCTTTCTTT.

The sample holds a few counts of this clonotype. This chain uses TRBV6-2 or TRBV6-3 with TRBJ2-1; D is tentatively TRBD1 or TRBD2 (5 bases each). The CDR3 has 14 residues. Germline values: CDR1 MNHEY, CDR2 SVGEGT. Trimming left V 2 bases short and J 5 bases short, with 10 bases between. The CDR3 spells CASSYGGTNNEQFF. Here the CDR3 DNA reads TGTGCCAGCAGTTACGGTGGGACGAACAATGAGCAGTTCTTC.

The chain links TRBV28 to TRBJ1-5, with D possibly being TRBD1 (5 bases). The CDR3 totals 15 residues. Germline V CDR1 and CDR2: MDHEN, SYDVKM. The V end lost 8 bases, the J end lost 2 bases, and 16 bases lay between the germline ends. The CDR3 protein is CASRYRDPGNQPQHF. The DNA for the CDR3 is TGTGCCAGCCGCTACCGGGACCCCGGCAATCAGCCCCAGCATTTT.

The V and J genes are TRBV6-1 and TRBJ1-2; D ambiguous. Germline values: CDR1 MNHNS, CDR2 SASEGT. This CDR3 is built from 14 residues. Trimming shortened V by 5 bases and J by 8 bases, and 18 bases separated the two germline ends. In DNA, the CDR3 is TGTGCCAGCAGTTCACACCTGTCGACACTAGGCTACACCTTC. This encodes CASSSHLSTLGYTF.

This clonotype was detected a few times. V usage is TRBV10-3 and J usage is TRBJ2-7, with D perhaps being TRBD1 or TRBD2 (9 bases each). CDR1 and CDR2 from the germline V gene are ENHRY and SYGVKD. The CDR3 runs 16 residues. V lost 5 bases, J lost 6 bases, and 23 bases lay in between. CDR3 loop: CAISPSSGTGSGEQYF. CDR3 nucleotides: TGTGCCATCAGTCCTTCTAGCGGGACAGGGTCCGGCGAGCAGTACTTC.

The gene calls are TRBV5-1 and TRBJ2-1; no firm D call. V was cut by 0 bases and J by 4 bases, with 11 bases left in between. Germline assignment: CDR1 SGHRS and CDR2 YFSETQ. The length of the CDR3 is 15 residues. This CDR3 is CASSLASLDYNEQFF. Written as DNA, the CDR3 is TGCGCCAGCAGCTTGGCCAGTCTAGATTACAATGAGCAGTTCTTC.

Worth noting for this clonotype: A junction boundary mismatches the germline segment, possibly from a read error. This chain connects TRBV5-4 to TRBJ2-1, with TRBD1 matching over 7 bases. Germline values: CDR1 SGHNT, CDR2 YYREEE (reference sequence). The CDR3 spans 13 residues. In DNA, the CDR3 is TGTGCCAGCAGACCGGGACAGTACACTGAGCAGTTCTTC. This encodes CASRPGQYTEQFF.

This clonotype has more than one count but fewer than ten. The chain couples TRBV29-1 to TRBJ1-1; D is possibly TRBD1 (5 bases). The ends were cut back, 0 bases at V and 0 bases at J, with 17 bases in the middle. The CDR3 is 17 amino acids. The germline gives CDR1 SQVTM, CDR2 ANQGSEA. CDR3 nucleotides: TGCAGCGTTGAAGAGTCCCAGGGAGACCTAATGAACACTGAAGCTTTCTTT. It codes for CSVEESQGDLMNTEAFF. Supplemented by reference TRBV29-1 and TRBJ1-1, the full variable domain reads SAVISQKPSRDICQRGTSLTIQCQVDSQVTMMFWYRQQPGQSLTLIATANQGSEATYESGFVIDKFPISRPNLTFSTLTVSNMSPEDSSIYLCSVEESQGDLMNTEAFFGQGTRLTVV.

The sample holds a few counts of this clonotype. The chain links TRBV11-1 to TRBJ1-1, with 8 bases that match TRBD1. CDR3 size: 14 residues. The germline V gene encodes CDR1 SGHAT and CDR2 FQDESV (reference sequence). Trimming took 2 bases from V and 5 from J; bases not matched to a gene: 4. The CDR3 loop is CASSLPGGWTEAFF. CDR3 DNA sequence: TGTGCCAGCAGCTTACCAGGGGGCTGGACTGAAGCTTTCTTT.

This sequence joins TRBV2 and TRBJ2-3; the match to TRBD2 covers 12 bases. The CDR3 consists of 16 residues. V was clipped by 6 bases and J by 5 bases; unmatched bases: 9. CDR1 and CDR2 from the germline V gene are SNHLY and FYNNEI. In DNA, the CDR3 is TGTGCCAGCAGAACTCTGACTAGCGGGAGCGGAGATACGCAGTATTTT. Encoded protein: CASRTLTSGSGDTQYF.

This sequence joins TRBV12-3 or TRBV12-4 and TRBJ1-1; no firm D call. V dropped 3 bases and J dropped 1 base, with 9 bases sitting between them. The CDR3 extends over 14 amino acids. The CDR3 nucleotides are TGTGCCAGCAGTTTTAACGTAGCGAACACTGAAGCTTTCTTT. Translation gives CASSFNVANTEAFF.

The V gene is TRBV13, the J gene TRBJ2-1; the match to TRBD2 covers 14 bases. This CDR3 is built from 15 residues. Germline trimming cut 5 bases from V and 15 bases from J; bases unmatched to any gene: 12. The germline V gene has CDR1 PRHDT and CDR2 FYEKMQ (reference sequence). The CDR3 loop reads CASSPGTSGGNRGFF. The DNA for the CDR3 is TGTGCCAGCAGCCCAGGGACTAGCGGGGGTAATCGGGGGTTCTTC.

This clonotype has only a few counts. This chain uses TRBV27 with TRBJ2-3; TRBD2 agrees at 11 bases. This CDR3 comprises 17 residues. V gave up 5 bases and J gave up 3 bases; unmatched junction bases: 10. Germline loops: CDR1 MNHEY, CDR2 SMNVEV (reference sequence). The chain's CDR3 is CASSQDSGLAVTDTQYF. The CDR3 bases are TGTGCCAGCAGTCAAGACTCGGGACTAGCGGTTACAGATACGCAGTATTTT.

The chain carries TRBV9 and TRBJ1-6; TRBD1 agrees at 7 bases. Trimming removed 4 bases from V and 8 bases from J; junction bases left unmatched: 18. In germline, CDR1 is SGDLS, CDR2 YYNGEE. This CDR3 has 18 residues. The CDR3 loop is CASSPGPGGSPWDSPLHF. CDR3 DNA: TGTGCCAGCAGCCCGGGACCAGGGGGTTCTCCTTGGGATTCACCCCTCCACTTT.

This chain uses TRBV20-1 with TRBJ1-1; 8 bases are shared with TRBD1. CDR1 is DFQATT and CDR2 is SNEGSKA in the germline V gene (reference sequence). This CDR3 comprises 13 residues. The J segment lost 3 bases and the V segment lost 5 bases, leaving 5 bases of the junction unmatched. The CDR3 DNA reads as TGCAGTGCTTCCAGGGGGCTGGACACTGAAGCTTTCTTT. It encodes CSASRGLDTEAFF.